This TCR beta chain was captured by sequencing in a study of T cells in Graves' hyperthyroidism and ophthalmopathy. Points from the study as a whole: Ophthalmopathy onset followed model prediction by a median roughly six months.

This clonotype was recorded at least ten times. Its antigen is unknown. V shed 5 bases, J shed 2 bases, and the junction held 9 bases outside the gene matches. The CDR3 is 15 amino acids. CDR1 MDHEN and CDR2 SYDVKM come from the germline V gene. RNA transcripts provided the source from which TCR beta CDR3 regions were amplified. With the HTBI primer set, the TCR CDR3 went through a first round of RT-PCR. TCRdb reprocessed the multiplex PCR reads via MiXCR and lists one record per CDR3 protein. The profile shows hundreds of thousands of distinct CDR3 sequences, around 13% of them singletons. The sequencing sample was made of blood. The rearrangement joins TRBV28 to TRBJ2-7; 7 nucleotides match TRBD2. The sequence came from a woman in her forties or fifties with Graves' ophthalmopathy. The CDR3 bases are TGTGCCAGCAGTCCCCTAGCGGAACAAACCTACGAGCAGTACTTC. This gives the protein CASSPLAEQTYEQYF.